This T cell receptor beta chain was identified in a study of beta chain features in type 1 diabetes. General study results and limits: Insertions were fewer and deletions more numerous at VDJ junctions in type 1 diabetes patients.

Comment on this clone: The antigen is not known.

V trimming: 5 bases; J trimming: 3 bases; junction bases outside the gene matches: 9. Germline V gives CDR1 SEHNR, CDR2 FQNEAQ (reference sequence). The length of the CDR3 is 15 residues. Expressed TCRB transcripts got sequenced, as all isolated RNA was reverse transcribed. Sequencing used immunoSEQ multiplex PCR; TCRdb keeps in-frame clones, though not all of them. The sample comprises approximately 250,000 clones, roughly 9.6% of which are singletons, and 0.03% to 0.035% rests with the top ten. The chain uses TRBV7-9 and TRBJ2-5; TRBD1 aligns across 7 bases. The sequenced sample was naive CD4+ T cells from blood. The source of this sequence is a woman in her late teens or twenties in good health. CDR3 DNA sequence: TGTGCCAGCAGCCCGGGACAGCCCGAAAAAGAGACCCAGTACTTC. This sequence encodes CASSPGQPEKETQYF.